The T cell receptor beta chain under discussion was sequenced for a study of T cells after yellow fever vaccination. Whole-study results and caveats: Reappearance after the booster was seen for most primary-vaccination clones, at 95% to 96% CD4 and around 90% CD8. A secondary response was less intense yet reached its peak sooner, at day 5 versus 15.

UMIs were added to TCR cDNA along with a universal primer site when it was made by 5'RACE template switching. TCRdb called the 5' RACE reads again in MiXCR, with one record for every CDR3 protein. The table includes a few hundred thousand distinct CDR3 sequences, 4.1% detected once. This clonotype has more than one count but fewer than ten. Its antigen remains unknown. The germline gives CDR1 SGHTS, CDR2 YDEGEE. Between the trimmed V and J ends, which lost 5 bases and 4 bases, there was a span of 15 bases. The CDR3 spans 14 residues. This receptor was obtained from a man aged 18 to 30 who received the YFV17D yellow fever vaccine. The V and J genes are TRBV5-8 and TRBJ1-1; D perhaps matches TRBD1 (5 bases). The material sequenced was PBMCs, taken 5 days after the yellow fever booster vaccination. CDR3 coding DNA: TGTGCCAGCAGGAGGGGACTATCGAGCACTGAAGCTTTCTTT. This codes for CASRRGLSSTEAFF.